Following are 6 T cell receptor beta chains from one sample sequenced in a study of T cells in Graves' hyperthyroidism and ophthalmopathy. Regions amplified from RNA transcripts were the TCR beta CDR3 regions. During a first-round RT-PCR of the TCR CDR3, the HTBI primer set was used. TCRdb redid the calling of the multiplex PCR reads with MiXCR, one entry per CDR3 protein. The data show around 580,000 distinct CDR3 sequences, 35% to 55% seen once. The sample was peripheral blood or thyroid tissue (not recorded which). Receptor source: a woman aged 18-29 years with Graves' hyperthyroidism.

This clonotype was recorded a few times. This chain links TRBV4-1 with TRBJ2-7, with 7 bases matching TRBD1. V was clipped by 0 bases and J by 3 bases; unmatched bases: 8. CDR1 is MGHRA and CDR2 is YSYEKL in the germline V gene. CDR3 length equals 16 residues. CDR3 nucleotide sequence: TGCGCCAGCAGCCAAGATACGAGGGGGCACCGCTACGAGCAGTACTTC. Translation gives CASSQDTRGHRYEQYF.

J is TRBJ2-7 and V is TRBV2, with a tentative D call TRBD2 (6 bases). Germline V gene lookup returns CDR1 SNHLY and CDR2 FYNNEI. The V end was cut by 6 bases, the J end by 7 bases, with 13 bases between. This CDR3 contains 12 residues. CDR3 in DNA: TGTGCCAGCAGGGAGGGTATAAGGGAGCAGTACTTC. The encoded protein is CASREGIREQYF.

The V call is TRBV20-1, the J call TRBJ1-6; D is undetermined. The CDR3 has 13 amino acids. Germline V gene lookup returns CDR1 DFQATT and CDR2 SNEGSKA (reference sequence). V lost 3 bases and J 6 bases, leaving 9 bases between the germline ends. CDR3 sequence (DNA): TGCAGTGCTAGTAGGGAGACTAATTCACCCCTCCACTTT. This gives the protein CSASRETNSPLHF.

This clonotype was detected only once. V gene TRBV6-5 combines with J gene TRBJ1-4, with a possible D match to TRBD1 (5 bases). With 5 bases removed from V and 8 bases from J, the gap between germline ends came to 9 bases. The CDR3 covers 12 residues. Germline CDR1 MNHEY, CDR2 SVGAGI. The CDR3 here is CASSPTVEKLFF. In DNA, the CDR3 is TGTGCCAGCAGTCCGACAGTCGAAAAACTGTTTTTT.

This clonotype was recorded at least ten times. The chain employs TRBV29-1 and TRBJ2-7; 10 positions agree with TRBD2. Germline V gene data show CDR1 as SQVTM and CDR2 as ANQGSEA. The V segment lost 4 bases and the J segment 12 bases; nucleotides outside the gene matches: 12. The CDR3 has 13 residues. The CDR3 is CSVALAGELRLYF. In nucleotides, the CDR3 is TGCAGCGTTGCCCTAGCGGGAGAGCTTCGTCTGTACTTC.

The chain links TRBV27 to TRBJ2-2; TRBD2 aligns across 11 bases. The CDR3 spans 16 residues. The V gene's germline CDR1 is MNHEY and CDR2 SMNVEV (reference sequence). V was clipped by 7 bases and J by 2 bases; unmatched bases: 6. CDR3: CASTIAGGLNTGELFF. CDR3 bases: TGTGCCAGCACCATAGCGGGAGGGCTCAACACCGGGGAGCTGTTTTTT.